This record covers a single TCR beta chain. This sample was taken from a study of cytotoxic CD8 clonotypes in ibrutinib-treated CLL. TCRdb keeps only in-frame clones here, not all; method: immunoSEQ multiplex PCR. The sample has 110,000 to 150,000 clones, roughly three quarters seen once; the top ten hold just over 5%. The V end lost 3 bases, the J end lost 1 base, and 9 bases lay between the germline ends. Germline CDR1 and CDR2: LNHDA and SQIVND (reference sequence). CDR3 size: 14 residues. The sample consisted of PBMCs, taken after 24 months of ibrutinib treatment. This clonotype was sampled from a human donor with chronic lymphocytic leukemia. The chain combines TRBV19 with TRBJ1-1; maybe TRBD1 (5 bases). For the CDR3, the DNA is TGTGCCAGTAGTATTAGGGGCCCGAACACTGAAGCTTTCTTT. Amino acids: CASSIRGPNTEAFF.